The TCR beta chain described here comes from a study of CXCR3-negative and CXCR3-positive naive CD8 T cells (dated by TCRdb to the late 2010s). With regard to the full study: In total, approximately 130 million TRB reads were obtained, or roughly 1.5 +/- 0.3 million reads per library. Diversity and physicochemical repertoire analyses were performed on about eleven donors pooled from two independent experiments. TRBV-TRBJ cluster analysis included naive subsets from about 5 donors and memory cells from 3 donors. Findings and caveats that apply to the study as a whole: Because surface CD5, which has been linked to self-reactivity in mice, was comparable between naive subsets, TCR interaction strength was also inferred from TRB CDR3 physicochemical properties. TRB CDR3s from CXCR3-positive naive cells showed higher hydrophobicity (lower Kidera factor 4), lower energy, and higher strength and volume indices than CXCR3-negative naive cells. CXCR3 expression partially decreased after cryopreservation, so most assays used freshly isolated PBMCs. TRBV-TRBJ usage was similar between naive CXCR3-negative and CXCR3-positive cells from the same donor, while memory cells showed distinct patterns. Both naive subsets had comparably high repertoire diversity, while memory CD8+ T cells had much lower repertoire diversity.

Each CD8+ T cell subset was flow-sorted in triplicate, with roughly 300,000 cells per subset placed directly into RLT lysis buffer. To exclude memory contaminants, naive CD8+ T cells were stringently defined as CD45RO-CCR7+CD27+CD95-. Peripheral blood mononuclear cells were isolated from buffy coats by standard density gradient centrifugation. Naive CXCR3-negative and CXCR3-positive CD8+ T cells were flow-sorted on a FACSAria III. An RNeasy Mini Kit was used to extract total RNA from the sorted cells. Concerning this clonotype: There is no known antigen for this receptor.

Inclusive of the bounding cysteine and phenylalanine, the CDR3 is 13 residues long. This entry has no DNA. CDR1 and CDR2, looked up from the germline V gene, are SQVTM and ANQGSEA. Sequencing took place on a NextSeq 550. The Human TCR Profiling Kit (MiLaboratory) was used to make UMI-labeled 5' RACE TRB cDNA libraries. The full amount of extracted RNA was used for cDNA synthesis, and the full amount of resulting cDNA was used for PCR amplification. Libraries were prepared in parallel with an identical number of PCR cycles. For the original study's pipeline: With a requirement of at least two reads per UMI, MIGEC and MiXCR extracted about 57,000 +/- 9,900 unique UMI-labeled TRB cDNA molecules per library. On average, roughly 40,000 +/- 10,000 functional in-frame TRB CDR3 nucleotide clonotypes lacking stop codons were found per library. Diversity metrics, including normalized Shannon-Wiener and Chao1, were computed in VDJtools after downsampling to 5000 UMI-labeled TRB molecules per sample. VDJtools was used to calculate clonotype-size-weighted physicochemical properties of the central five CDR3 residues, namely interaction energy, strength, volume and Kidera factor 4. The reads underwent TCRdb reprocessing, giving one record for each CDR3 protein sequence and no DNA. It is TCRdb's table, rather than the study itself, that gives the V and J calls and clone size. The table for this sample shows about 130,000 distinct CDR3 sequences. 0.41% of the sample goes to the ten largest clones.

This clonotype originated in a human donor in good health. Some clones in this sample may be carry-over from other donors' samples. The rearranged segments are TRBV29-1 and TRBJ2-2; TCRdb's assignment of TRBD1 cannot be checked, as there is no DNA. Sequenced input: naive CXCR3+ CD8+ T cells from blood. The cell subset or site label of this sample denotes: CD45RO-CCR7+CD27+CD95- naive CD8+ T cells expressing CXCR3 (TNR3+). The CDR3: CSVEGQGTGELFF.